This T cell receptor beta chain was recovered during a study of naive and memory T cell subsets. Whole-study results and caveats: No ground truth validated the naive and memory repertoire findings. From naive to CM, EM and EMRA, diversity decreased and Gini increased.

The beta constant-region primer was an equimolar mix of two oligonucleotides covering TRBC1 and TRBC2. A 12-nucleotide UMI and the SP2 primer were added to the cDNA 3' end by oligonucleotide ligation. MiXCR, run by TCRdb on the UMI-ligation and nested PCR reads, gives a single entry per CDR3 protein. In the table there are 81,000 or so distinct CDR3 sequences, more than 6.5% of which are singletons. The table lists this clonotype with many counts. Its antigen is not known. CDR1 is SGHTA and CDR2 is FQGNSA in the germline V gene. CDR3 length: 18 amino acids. Trimming took 4 bases from V and 7 from J; bases not matched to a gene: 19.

The chain is built from TRBV7-2 and TRBJ2-7, with 10 bases that match TRBD1. This clonotype originated in a human donor in good health. The sample was central memory CD4+ T cells from blood. CDR3 in amino acids: CASSYSPLPGQGKSEQYF. The CDR3 DNA sequence: TGTGCCAGCAGCTATTCTCCTCTTCCGGGACAGGGGAAATCGGAGCAGTACTTC.